This TCR beta chain emerged from a study of T cell responses to AZD1222 COVID-19 vaccine. Overall study results and limits: Spike-specific TCR breadth and depth rose after two AZD1222 doses. White British people made up most donors, females outnumbered males, and clonal diversity was possibly underestimated. Seropositive status at baseline applied to only five or six AZD1222 recipients.

TCRdb's table, derived via immunoSEQ multiplex PCR, lists solely in-frame clones and lacks some. This table holds under 100,000 clones, around nine tenths found once. The analysis combined second doses at about 4 or about 12 weeks. The CDR3 has 17 amino acids. Germline V gene data show CDR1 as SGHVS and CDR2 as FQNEAQ. V gave up 4 bases and J gave up 4 bases, with 21 bases separating them. As for this clone: Its matching antigen is unknown.

This chain links TRBV7-8 with TRBJ2-3, with D perhaps being TRBD1 or TRBD2 (6 bases each). The material sequenced was peripheral blood, taken 28 days after the second AZD1222 dose. This TCR came from an adult who received the AZD1222 COVID-19 vaccine. This CDR3 is CASSSVGGTGIPDTQYF. The DNA for the CDR3 is TGTGCCAGCAGCTCGGTCGGGGGAACAGGGATCCCAGATACGCAGTATTTT.